This T cell receptor (beta chain) was identified during a study of human T cells and chemical hapten exposure. General study results and limits: Patch test score was positively correlated with the counts of PT1 expanded TCRs. While controls formed fewer of them, expanded TCRs formed significantly more large CDR3 similarity clusters.

Specified time point: pre-sensitization, week 0. This sample's treatment: therapeutic diphenylcyclopropenone sensitization with weekly scalp DPC. There are a few counts of this clonotype. The target antigen is unknown. For the library, individual cDNA molecules each received unique molecular identifiers. From the RACE reads, TCRdb called clonotypes with MiXCR, one entry per CDR3 protein. The sample has 87,000 or so distinct CDR3 sequences; roughly 9.1% are singletons. The junction had 3 bases not matched to a gene; V was cut back by 10 bases and J by 0 bases. The CDR3 runs 14 residues. The germline CDR1 and CDR2 sequences are ENHRY and SYGVKD.

Material: whole blood, obtained in connection with sensitization to the hapten diphenylcyclopropenone (DPC). J is TRBJ2-2 and V is TRBV10-3; 9 bases agree with TRBD1. The receptor was derived from a woman between 40 and 55 years old with alopecia areata. Some clones in this sample may be carry-over from other donors' samples. CDR3 sequence reads: CATRQGANTGELFF. DNA of the CDR3: TGTGCCACAAGACAGGGGGCGAACACCGGGGAGCTGTTTTTT.